This T cell receptor beta chain was captured in a study of TIL therapy for anti-PD-1-resistant metastatic lung cancer. As for time point: pre-treatment sample, taken before nivolumab and TIL therapy. The immunoSEQ assay was v3. Using immunoSEQ multiplex PCR, the repertoire was profiled, and TCRdb retains in-frame clones only, with some absent. This table has tens of thousands of clones, 70% to 80% appearing once. The V segment lost 0 bases and the J segment 5 bases; nucleotides outside the gene matches: 5. The CDR3 sequence is 15 residues long. CDR1 and CDR2 (germline): SGHTA, FQGNSA. This clone has just a few counts.

The sample was blood, taken at baseline. The genes are TRBV7-2 and TRBJ2-3, with TRBD2 matching over 7 bases. The source is an older man with non-small cell lung cancer. The CDR3 region is CASSLAGGRVDTQYF. The DNA for the CDR3 is TGTGCCAGCAGCTTAGCGGGAGGGCGGGTAGATACGCAGTATTTT.